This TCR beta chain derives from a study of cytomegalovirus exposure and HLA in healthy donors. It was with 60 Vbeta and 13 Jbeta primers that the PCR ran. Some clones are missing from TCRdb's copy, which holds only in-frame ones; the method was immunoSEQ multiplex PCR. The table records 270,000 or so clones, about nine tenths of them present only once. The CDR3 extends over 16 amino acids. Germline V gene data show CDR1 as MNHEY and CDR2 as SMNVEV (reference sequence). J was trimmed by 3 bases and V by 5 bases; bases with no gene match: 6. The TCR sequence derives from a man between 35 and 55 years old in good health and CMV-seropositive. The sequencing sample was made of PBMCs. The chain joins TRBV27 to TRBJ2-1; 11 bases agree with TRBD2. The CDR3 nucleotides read TGTGCCAGCAGTCACCGACTAGCGGGGAGCTACAATGAGCAGTTCTTC. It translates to CASSHRLAGSYNEQFF.